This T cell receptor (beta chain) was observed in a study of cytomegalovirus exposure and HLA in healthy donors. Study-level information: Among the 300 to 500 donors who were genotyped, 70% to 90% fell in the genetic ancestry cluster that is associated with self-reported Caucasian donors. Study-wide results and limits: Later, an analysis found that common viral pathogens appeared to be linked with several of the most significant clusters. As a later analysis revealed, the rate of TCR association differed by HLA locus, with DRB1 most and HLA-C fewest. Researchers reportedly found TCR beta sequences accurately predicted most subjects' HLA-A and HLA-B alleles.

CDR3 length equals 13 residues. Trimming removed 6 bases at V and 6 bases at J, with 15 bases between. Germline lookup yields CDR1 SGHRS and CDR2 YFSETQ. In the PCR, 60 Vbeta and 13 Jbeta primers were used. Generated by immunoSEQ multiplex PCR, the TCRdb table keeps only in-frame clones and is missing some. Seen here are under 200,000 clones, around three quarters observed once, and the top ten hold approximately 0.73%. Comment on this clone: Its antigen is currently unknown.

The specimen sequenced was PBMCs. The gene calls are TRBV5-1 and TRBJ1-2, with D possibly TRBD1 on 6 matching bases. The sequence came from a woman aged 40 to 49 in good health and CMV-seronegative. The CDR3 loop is CASTPAAGDGYTF. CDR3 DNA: TGCGCCAGCACCCCCGCGGCAGGGGATGGCTACACCTTC.